The 6 T cell receptor beta chains below all came from one sample that was sequenced in a study of cytomegalovirus exposure and HLA in healthy donors. PCR primers comprised 60 Vbeta and 13 Jbeta primers. Only in-frame clones appear in the TCRdb table, and some are missing; sequencing was by immunoSEQ multiplex PCR. The table includes more than 130,000 clones, roughly 80% detected once. The sequenced sample was PBMCs. Source of these receptors: a middle-aged man in good health and CMV-seropositive.

This rearrangement joins TRBV27 to TRBJ2-1; 7 positions agree with TRBD1. V shed 8 bases and J 7 bases; nucleotides not matched to a gene: 2. The CDR3 loop spans 11 amino acids. Per germline, CDR1 MNHEY and CDR2 SMNVEV (reference sequence). CDR3 sequence (DNA): TGTGCCAGCTACAGGGGAAATGAGCAGTTCTTC. This gives the protein CASYRGNEQFF.

V is TRBV7-2 and J is TRBJ2-7, with D perhaps matching TRBD1 (6 bases). The V gene's germline CDR1 is SGHTA and CDR2 FQGNSA. Trimming stripped 5 bases from V and 2 bases from J, with 10 bases between. The CDR3 is made up of 13 amino acids. This chain's CDR3 is CASSEGQTYEQYF. The DNA of the CDR3 is TGTGCCAGCAGCGAAGGACAGACCTACGAGCAGTACTTC.

The chain recombines TRBV9 with TRBJ2-1; no clear D gene. Germline CDR1 and CDR2: SGDLS and YYNGEE. V lost 0 bases and J 4 bases, leaving 8 bases between the germline ends. This CDR3 contains 14 residues. The CDR3 loop reads CASSVGAGYNEQFF. CDR3 nucleotides: TGTGCCAGCAGCGTAGGGGCAGGATACAATGAGCAGTTCTTC.

A single count supports this clone. This rearrangement joins TRBV15 to TRBJ1-1; the D is unclear. Trimming left V 3 bases short and J 2 bases short, with 7 bases between. The CDR3 covers 13 residues. The V gene's germline CDR1 is LNHNV and CDR2 YYDKDF (reference sequence). Here the CDR3 DNA reads TGTGCCACCAGCAGCTACGGTAACACTGAAGCTTTCTTT. Translation: CATSSYGNTEAFF.

The chain uses TRBV7-2 and TRBJ2-7; D possibly corresponds to TRBD2 (5 bases). The CDR3 runs to 16 residues. Per the germline V gene, CDR1 is SGHTA and CDR2 is FQGNSA. With 1 base removed from V and 5 bases from J, the gap between germline ends came to 18 bases. CDR3 residues: CASSLDGGSAENEQYF. CDR3 bases: TGTGCCAGCAGCTTAGATGGAGGTTCGGCAGAGAACGAGCAGTACTTC.

The rearrangement links TRBV2 to TRBJ1-1, with D tentatively TRBD1 (5 bases). Germline V gene sequence: CDR1 SNHLY, CDR2 FYNNEI. V lost 6 bases and J 1 base, leaving 12 bases between the germline ends. This CDR3 comprises 14 residues. This chain's CDR3 is CASRETGRNTEAFF. CDR3 in DNA: TGTGCCAGCAGGGAAACAGGAAGGAACACTGAAGCTTTCTTT.